These 10 T cell receptor beta chains share one sample of origin, sequenced in a study of T cells in Graves' hyperthyroidism and ophthalmopathy (dated by TCRdb to the late 2010s). Receptor amplification or capture employed multiplex PCR. The sample was run on an Illumina HiSeq 2000. Amplification of TCR beta CDR3 regions was carried out from RNA transcripts. The TCR CDR3 was subjected to a first round of RT-PCR using the HTBI primer set and the Qiagen OneStep RT-PCR kit. In TCRdb, the public reads were trimmed at Q25 with fastp and aligned with MiXCR, with productive beta chains retained. Each CDR3 protein gets just one entry, which takes the most common genes and DNA from the rows behind it. The sample table records nearly 750,000 distinct CDR3 sequences; around a third of these occur just once. The ten largest clones add up to around 30% of the sample. The specimen was blood. These receptors were collected from a woman in her thirties or forties with Graves' hyperthyroidism.

This clonotype has a count of ten or more. The chain recombines TRBV4-3 with TRBJ1-2, with D unclear. V was trimmed by 1 base and J by 3 bases, leaving 9 bases between them. Per germline, CDR1 LGHNA and CDR2 YSLEER. This CDR3 region has 14 residues. CDR3 amino acids: CASSQAGGDYGYTF. The CDR3 region has the DNA TGCGCCAGCAGCCAAGCGGGCGGCGACTATGGCTACACCTTC.

This clonotype was seen many times. This sequence joins TRBV7-9 and TRBJ1-2; TRBD1 is a possible D gene (5 bases). The CDR3 is made up of 13 amino acids. Germline loops: CDR1 SEHNR, CDR2 FQNEAQ (reference sequence). The V gene lost 2 bases and the J gene lost 8 bases, with 12 bases spanning the gap. CDR3: CASSLPQDGGYTF. CDR3 DNA sequence: TGTGCCAGCAGCTTACCACAGGACGGGGGCTACACCTTC.

Comment on this clonotype: The CDR3 does not close with the conserved phenylalanine or tryptophan, likely indicating a read error. This chain uses TRBV7-2 with TRBJ1-2, with TRBD1 matching over 10 bases. The CDR3 has 15 amino acids. V dropped 4 bases and J dropped 8; count of bases not matched to a gene: 10. The germline V gene has CDR1 SGHTA and CDR2 FQGNSA. The CDR3 loop reads CASSSTGGSREGYTL. CDR3 DNA: TGTGCCAGCAGCTCGACAGGGGGCTCCCGGGAGGGCTACACCCTC.

This clonotype was seen at least ten times. This sequence joins TRBV12-3 or TRBV12-4 and TRBJ1-2; 10 bases line up with TRBD1. The V segment lost 6 bases and the J segment 6 bases; nucleotides outside the gene matches: 7. The CDR3 spans 14 residues. The CDR3 here is CASRPRTGGDGYTF. The CDR3 DNA sequence: TGTGCCAGCAGACCCAGGACAGGGGGAGATGGCTACACCTTC.

J is TRBJ1-1 and V is TRBV6-1, with 9 bases lining up with TRBD1. Germline V lookup: CDR1 MNHNS, CDR2 SASEGT. The CDR3 contains 14 residues. The junction had 6 bases not matched to a gene; V was cut back by 4 bases and J by 6 bases. The CDR3 spells CASSALQGAAEAFF. The DNA of the CDR3 is TGTGCCAGCAGTGCGCTACAGGGGGCGGCTGAAGCTTTCTTT.

Regarding this clonotype: A clone one base away is much larger, so this may be a read error. The chain links TRBV6-5 to TRBJ1-5; no firm D call. Germline V gene lookup returns CDR1 MNHEY and CDR2 SVGAGI. This CDR3 is built from 15 residues. The CDR3: CAISYGGISNQPQHF. DNA of the CDR3: TGTGCCATCAGTTACGGCGGGATTAGCAATCAGCCCCAGCATTTT.

This clonotype occurred many times. This rearrangement joins TRBV20-1 to TRBJ2-5, with 12 bases that match TRBD2. CDR3 size: 13 residues. Germline CDR1 and CDR2: DFQATT and SNEGSKA (reference sequence). CDR3 sequence: CSATSGSGETQYF. The CDR3 DNA sequence: TGCAGCGCGACTAGCGGGAGTGGGGAGACCCAGTACTTC.

This clonotype was counted ten times or more. The CDR3 sequence: CASSDGFYEQYF. In DNA, the CDR3 is TGTGCCAGCAGTGACGGTTTCTACGAGCAGTACTTC. The chain uses TRBV6-5 and TRBJ2-7; D gene ambiguous. The CDR3 consists of 12 residues. V dropped 5 bases and J dropped 3 bases, with 8 bases sitting between them. The germline gives CDR1 MNHEY, CDR2 SVGAGI.

The table lists this clonotype with many counts. This chain joins TRBV19 and TRBJ1-4, with D unclear. The V and J ends lost 5 bases and 4 bases respectively, with 11 bases between them. The CDR3 spans 14 residues. Germline loops: CDR1 LNHDA, CDR2 SQIVND (reference sequence). The CDR3 loop reads CASSVAGYNEKLFF. The CDR3 nucleotides read TGTGCCAGTAGTGTGGCGGGTTATAATGAAAAACTGTTTTTT.

This clonotype showed up just a few times. The rearrangement links TRBV28 to TRBJ2-2; possible D gene TRBD1, 6 bases. Germline CDR1 MDHEN, CDR2 SYDVKM. The V and J ends lost 5 bases and 3 bases respectively, with 16 bases between them. The CDR3 contains 16 residues. CDR3 DNA: TGTGCCAGCAGTCCGCTCGGGACACTCTACACCGGGGAGCTGTTTTTT. It yields the protein CASSPLGTLYTGELFF.